This entry features one TCR beta chain sequence. RNA was extracted with the RNeasy kit, and a quantity of roughly 0.45 to 1 ug was reverse transcribed using random hexamers. TCRdb fed the immunoSEQ multiplex PCR reads into MiXCR, producing one record per CDR3 protein. The data hold about 300,000 distinct CDR3 sequences, with approximately 90% observed a single time. The data derive from a study of CD8 T cells in Susac syndrome. CDR1 is MNHEY and CDR2 is SMNVEV in the germline V gene (reference sequence). CDR3 size: 16 residues. The V end was cut by 1 base, the J end by 2 bases, with 13 bases between. Negative isolation was used for CD8+ and CD4+ T cells, and FACS enrichment was applied to TEMRA cells.

The rearrangement links TRBV27 to TRBJ2-3; a weak D match, TRBD1 (5 bases). This sequence was found in a human donor with multiple sclerosis. Sequencing was carried out using CD8+ T cells from PBMCs. Here the CDR3 reads CASSLLGFGATDTQYF. The CDR3 nucleotides are TGTGCCAGCAGTTTATTAGGGTTTGGGGCCACAGATACGCAGTATTTT.